The 30 T cell receptor beta chains below come from one sample, sequenced in a study of OX40 agonist ivuxolimab in advanced cancers. Sequencing used immunoSEQ multiplex PCR; TCRdb keeps in-frame clones, though not all of them. The repertoire holds about 95,000 clones, with 91% as singletons. Here the sequenced sample was CD4+ or CD8+ T cells sorted from blood, taken in a trial of the OX40 agonist ivuxolimab. Source of these receptors: an adult with an advanced solid tumor such as melanoma, head and neck, liver or kidney cancer.

The sample holds one count of this clone. The chain has TRBV9 and TRBJ2-6, with 7 bases matching TRBD1. This CDR3 spans 19 amino acids. V lost 4 bases and J lost 0; bases outside the gene matches: 13. Germline-derived CDR1 and CDR2 are SGDLS and YYNGEE. DNA of the CDR3: TGTGCCAGCAGCCTCGACTGGGACAGCCGAAGCTCTGGGGCCAACGTCCTGACTTTC. This translates into CASSLDWDSRSSGANVLTF. Full variable domain (missing parts from reference TRBV9 and TRBJ2-6): DSGVTQTPKHLITATGQRVTLRCSPRSGDLSVYWYQQSLDQGLQFLIQYYNGEERAKGNILERFSAQQFPDLHSELNLSSLELGDSALYFCASSLDWDSRSSGANVLTFGAGSRLTVL.

The J gene is TRBJ1-1, the V gene TRBV30, with unresolved D. Trimming left V 1 base short and J 9 bases short, with 9 bases between. CDR1 and CDR2 (germline): GTSNPN, SVGIG (reference sequence). The CDR3 is 11 residues long. CDR3 residues: CAWSGTLKAFF. The CDR3, as DNA: TGTGCCTGGAGTGGGACCCTAAAAGCTTTCTTT.

V and J are TRBV30 and TRBJ2-3; D gene ambiguous. Germline V gives CDR1 GTSNPN, CDR2 SVGIG (reference sequence). V was trimmed by 0 bases and J by 4 bases, leaving 20 bases between them. The CDR3 is made up of 17 amino acids. CDR3: CAWSVGVGRGPADTQYF. The CDR3 DNA sequence: TGTGCCTGGAGTGTAGGTGTTGGCCGAGGCCCGGCAGATACGCAGTATTTT.

The J gene is TRBJ2-5, the V gene TRBV5-5, with TRBD1 identical over 11 bases. The CDR3 is made up of 15 amino acids. J gave up 2 bases and V 4 bases, and 4 bases lay outside the gene matches. Germline CDR1 and CDR2: SGHKS and YYEKEE (reference sequence). This CDR3 is CASSRGTGGQETQYF. In nucleotides, the CDR3 is TGTGCCAGCAGCCGGGGGACAGGGGGTCAAGAGACCCAGTACTTC.

The rearrangement joins TRBV28 to TRBJ1-2; TRBD1 is a possible D gene (6 bases). This CDR3 contains 13 residues. V lost 6 bases and J 8 bases, leaving 16 bases between the germline ends. The germline V gene encodes CDR1 MDHEN and CDR2 SYDVKM. CDR3 residues: CASRSSTGRGYTF. CDR3 bases: TGTGCCAGCAGATCTTCGACAGGCCGGGGCTACACCTTC.

This chain joins TRBV18 and TRBJ2-7; 12 bases fit TRBD1. The CDR3 runs to 15 residues. J lost 2 bases, V lost 6 bases, and 5 bases had no gene match. CDR1 KGHSH and CDR2 LQKENI come from the germline V gene. The CDR3, as DNA: TGTGCCAGCTCCCTGGGACAGGGGGCACCCTACGAGCAGTACTTC. Translated: CASSLGQGAPYEQYF.

Comment on this clone: The sample contains more than one DNA sequence encoding this CDR3. This rearrangement joins TRBV28 to TRBJ1-2; D perhaps matches TRBD1 (6 bases). The CDR3 spans 13 residues. Trimming cost V 10 bases and J 4 bases, with 16 bases left between them. Germline CDR1 is MDHEN and CDR2 is SYDVKM. The CDR3 region is CATGTGGPYGYTF. CDR3 sequence (DNA): TGTGCCACCGGAACGGGGGGGCCCTATGGCTACACCTTC.

This clone was seen once. The rearrangement uses TRBV5-5 and TRBJ1-1, with a possible D match to TRBD1 (5 bases). CDR1 SGHKS and CDR2 YYEKEE come from the germline V gene (reference sequence). With 0 bases removed from V and 1 base from J, the gap between germline ends came to 7 bases. This CDR3 has 14 amino acids. The CDR3 region has the DNA TGTGCCAGCAGCTTGGACAGGACGAACACTGAAGCTTTCTTT. Translated, it gives CASSLDRTNTEAFF. The whole variable domain, remainder taken from reference TRBV5-5 and TRBJ1-1, is DAGVTQSPTHLIKTRGQQVTLRCSPISGHKSVSWYQQVLGQGPQFIFQYYEKEERGRGNFPDRFSARQFPNYSSELNVNALLLGDSALYLCASSLDRTNTEAFFGQGTRLTVV.

The chain uses TRBV7-2 and TRBJ1-2; D gene uncertain. V shed 4 bases and J shed 0 bases, with 9 bases lying between them. Germline V CDR1 and CDR2: SGHTA, FQGNSA. The CDR3 contains 14 residues. The CDR3 DNA reads as TGTGCCAGCAGCTCTGCAACAGCTAACTATGGCTACACCTTC. As protein: CASSSATANYGYTF.

The V call is TRBV6-5, the J call TRBJ1-1; D not certain. The CDR3 is 13 amino acids. V was trimmed by 6 bases and J by 1 base, leaving 9 bases between them. CDR1 is MNHEY, CDR2 SVGAGI, per germline. The DNA for the CDR3 is TGTGCCAGCAGAGCTGACCGGAACACTGAAGCTTTCTTT. Amino acid sequence: CASRADRNTEAFF.

The chain couples TRBV5-8 to TRBJ2-1, with D uncertain. This CDR3 has 13 amino acids. Germline V lookup: CDR1 SGHTS, CDR2 YDEGEE. The V gene lost 4 bases and the J gene lost 8 bases, with 13 bases spanning the gap. In nucleotides, the CDR3 is TGTGCCAGCAGCGGCCTGAATAACTATGAGCAGTTCTTC. This translates into CASSGLNNYEQFF.

The V gene is TRBV28, the J gene TRBJ1-2; D is undetermined. The CDR3 spans 12 residues. Trimming removed 5 bases from V and 8 bases from J, with 12 bases in between. Germline V gene lookup returns CDR1 MDHEN and CDR2 SYDVKM. The CDR3: CASSVTEWGYTF. Here the CDR3 DNA reads TGTGCCAGCAGTGTGACGGAGTGGGGCTACACCTTC.

The chain recombines TRBV4-1 with TRBJ2-5; D unclear. V dropped 2 bases and J dropped 0 bases, with 10 bases sitting between them. The germline V gene has CDR1 MGHRA and CDR2 YSYEKL. CDR3 length: 15 residues. CDR3 region: CASSQLPDHQETQYF. CDR3 nucleotide sequence: TGCGCCAGCAGCCAACTCCCTGATCACCAAGAGACCCAGTACTTC.

This rearrangement joins TRBV7-8 to TRBJ2-1; 10 bases match TRBD2. The CDR3 consists of 16 residues. Germline loops: CDR1 SGHVS, CDR2 FQNEAQ. With V trimmed by 4 bases and J by 1 base, 4 bases remained unmatched. The CDR3 DNA sequence: TGTGCCAGCAGCTCCTTAGCGGGAGGTTCCTACAATGAGCAGTTCTTC. Translated: CASSSLAGGSYNEQFF. The full variable domain, with the rest looked up from reference TRBV7-8 and TRBJ2-1, is GAGVSQSPRYKVAKRGQDVALRCDPISGHVSLFWYQQALGQGPEFLTYFQNEAQLDKSGLPSDRFFAERPEGSVSTLKIQRTQQEDSAVYLCASSSLAGGSYNEQFFGPGTRLTVL.

This clone has just one count. This chain joins TRBV5-1 and TRBJ2-2; 8 positions agree with TRBD1. Germline V gene lookup returns CDR1 SGHRS and CDR2 YFSETQ. The CDR3 contains 15 residues. The V gene end was trimmed by 1 base and the J gene end by 5 bases; junction bases not matched to a gene: 4. CDR3 sequence reads: CASSLWTGKTGELFF. Here the CDR3 DNA reads TGCGCCAGCAGCTTGTGGACAGGGAAAACCGGGGAGCTGTTTTTT.

This clone appeared once. The chain uses TRBV18 and TRBJ2-3; 7 bases line up with TRBD1. Germline CDR1 reads KGHSH; CDR2 reads LQKENI. This CDR3 region has 18 residues. After removal of 3 bases from V and 1 base from J, the junction contained 13 bases not matched to a gene. CDR3 DNA sequence: TGTGCCAGCTCACCTTCCGGGACAGAGATATACCGCACAGATACGCAGTATTTT. Protein product: CASSPSGTEIYRTDTQYF.

V and J are TRBV5-1 and TRBJ1-2; D gene unclear. Germline CDR1 and CDR2: SGHRS and YFSETQ. The CDR3 loop spans 13 amino acids. Trimming removed 3 bases at V and 5 bases at J, with 11 bases between. DNA of the CDR3: TGCGCCAGCAGCTCCTCAGACGGATATGGCTACACCTTC. Residues: CASSSSDGYGYTF. Variable domain in full (rest from reference TRBV5-1 and TRBJ1-2): KAGVTQTPRYLIKTRGQQVTLSCSPISGHRSVSWYQQTPGQGLQFLFEYFSETQRNKGNFPGRFSGRQFSNSRSEMNVSTLELGDSALYLCASSSSDGYGYTFGSGTRLTVV.

This sequence joins TRBV5-1 and TRBJ2-2, with D perhaps matching TRBD2 (5 bases). Trimming took off 5 bases at V and 8 bases at J, with 13 bases between the two ends. The CDR3 contains 13 residues. Per the germline V gene, CDR1 is SGHRS and CDR2 is YFSETQ. CDR3 loop: CASSPDFTGELFF. In DNA form, the CDR3 reads TGCGCCAGCAGTCCGGACTTCACTGGGGAGCTGTTTTTT.

This clone was picked up a small number of times. The gene calls are TRBV6-5 and TRBJ2-3, with D perhaps matching TRBD2 (5 bases). Germline CDR1 and CDR2: MNHEY and SVGAGI. V lost 0 bases and J 1 base, leaving 11 bases between the germline ends. This CDR3 has 16 amino acids. The chain's CDR3 is CASSYSTGIGTDTQYF. CDR3 DNA: TGTGCCAGCAGTTACTCAACGGGAATTGGCACAGATACGCAGTATTTT.

V and J are TRBV11-3 and TRBJ2-3; tentatively, D is TRBD1 or TRBD2 (6 bases each). V lost 4 bases to trimming and J lost 9 bases, with 17 bases between them. Per the germline V gene, CDR1 is SGHNT and CDR2 is YENEEA. The CDR3 sequence is 14 residues long. CDR3 in DNA: TGTGCCAGCAGCTCCGGGGGCGGGGTATGGACGCAGTATTTT. Translating gives CASSSGGGVWTQYF.

As DNA, the CDR3 is TGTGCCAGCAGTTACGAGGGCCGGGGCAATCAGCCCCAGCATTTT. This codes for CASSYEGRGNQPQHF. V usage is TRBV6-6 and J usage is TRBJ1-5; no firm D call. CDR1 is MNHNY and CDR2 is SVGAGI in the germline V gene (reference sequence). Trimming took 2 bases from V and 2 from J, leaving 10 bases between them. The CDR3 contains 15 residues.

The chain has TRBV5-6 and TRBJ2-1, with 9 positions matching TRBD1. This CDR3 spans 15 amino acids. J gave up 4 bases and V 3 bases, and 5 bases lay outside the gene matches. Germline V gene data show CDR1 as SGHDT and CDR2 as YYEEEE. The CDR3 bases are TGTGCCAGCAGCTGGGGACAGGGTCCTTACAATGAGCAGTTCTTC. It encodes CASSWGQGPYNEQFF.

The CDR3, as DNA: TGTGCCAGCAGAACGACAGGGGGCATGACTGAAGCTTTCTTT. Translating it yields CASRTTGGMTEAFF. The chain couples TRBV6-6 to TRBJ1-1, with 10 nucleotides matching TRBD1. J lost 5 bases, V lost 6 bases, and 6 bases had no gene match. Germline V gives CDR1 MNHNY, CDR2 SVGAGI (reference sequence). The CDR3 is made up of 14 amino acids.

The CDR3 DNA follows: TGTGCCAGCTCACCACGGGAGGGAAGCGGCTATGGCTACACCTTC. Translated: CASSPREGSGYGYTF. The J gene is TRBJ1-2, the V gene TRBV18, with D unclear. This CDR3 has 15 residues. Germline V gene lookup returns CDR1 KGHSH and CDR2 LQKENI. V lost 1 base to trimming and J lost 4 bases, with 13 bases between them. Together with reference TRBV18 and TRBJ1-2, the CDR3 gives the full variable domain: NAGVMQNPRHLVRRRGQEARLRCSPMKGHSHVYWYRQLPEEGLKFMVYLQKENIIDESGMPKERFSAEFPKEGPSILRIQQVVRGDSAAYFCASSPREGSGYGYTFGSGTRLTVV.

The chain carries TRBV19 and TRBJ2-7, with D perhaps matching TRBD1 or TRBD2 (6 bases each). Germline CDR1 is LNHDA and CDR2 is SQIVND (reference sequence). The CDR3 runs 14 residues. V was shortened by 5 bases and J by 2 bases, with 13 bases between the two germline ends. For the CDR3, the DNA is TGTGCCAGTAGTCCTACGGGGGCAGCCTACGAGCAGTACTTC. Protein: CASSPTGAAYEQYF.

The chain recombines TRBV5-4 with TRBJ2-7, with D possibly being TRBD2 (6 bases). The CDR3 extends over 14 amino acids. Germline CDR1 and CDR2: SGHNT and YYREEE (reference sequence). Trimming removed 4 bases from V and 5 bases from J, with 16 bases in between. The CDR3: CASSPGGVRNEQYF. The CDR3 DNA sequence: TGTGCCAGCAGCCCTGGAGGGGTTCGGAACGAGCAGTACTTC.

This clone appeared a single time. This chain links TRBV7-2 with TRBJ2-3; no clear D gene. The CDR3 is 14 amino acids. The germline CDR1 and CDR2 sequences are SGHTA and FQGNSA. Trimming removed 5 bases at V and 3 bases at J, with 12 bases between. CDR3 bases: TGTGCCAGCAGCCTTAGGAAGAAGACAGATACGCAGTATTTT. This translates into CASSLRKKTDTQYF.

The chain joins TRBV5-1 to TRBJ2-2; D uncertain. The CDR3 consists of 17 residues. Germline CDR1 SGHRS, CDR2 YFSETQ. The V end was cut by 0 bases, the J end by 2 bases, with 14 bases between. CDR3 residues: CASSLDVRLLNTGELFF. The CDR3 nucleotides are TGCGCCAGCAGCTTGGACGTGCGACTTCTCAACACCGGGGAGCTGTTTTTT.

In this sample, this clone turned up a few times. The chain recombines TRBV19 with TRBJ1-5; D gene uncertain. There are 14 residues in the CDR3. Germline assignment: CDR1 LNHDA and CDR2 SQIVND (reference sequence). V was trimmed by 7 bases and J by 1 base, leaving 11 bases between them. CDR3 sequence (DNA): TGTGCCAGTACTCTAATGGTCAGCAATCAGCCCCAGCATTTT. As protein: CASTLMVSNQPQHF.

This clone was seen once. This chain joins TRBV5-4 and TRBJ1-5; TRBD1 might be the D (6 bases). V was pared by 5 bases and J by 3 bases, with 18 bases between. This CDR3 spans 16 amino acids. The germline gives CDR1 SGHNT, CDR2 YYREEE (reference sequence). Written as DNA, the CDR3 is TGTGCCAGCAGTCCTACTGACGGACAGTTCAATCAGCCCCAGCATTTT. It translates to CASSPTDGQFNQPQHF.